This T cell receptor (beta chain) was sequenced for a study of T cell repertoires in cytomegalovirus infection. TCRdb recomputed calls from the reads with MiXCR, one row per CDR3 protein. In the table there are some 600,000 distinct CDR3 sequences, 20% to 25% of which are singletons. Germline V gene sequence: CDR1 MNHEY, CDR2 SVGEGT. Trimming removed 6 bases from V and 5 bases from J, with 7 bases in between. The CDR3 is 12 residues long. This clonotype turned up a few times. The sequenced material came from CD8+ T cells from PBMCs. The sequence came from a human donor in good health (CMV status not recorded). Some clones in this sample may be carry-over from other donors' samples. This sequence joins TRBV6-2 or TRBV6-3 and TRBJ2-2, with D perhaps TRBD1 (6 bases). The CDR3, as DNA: TGTGCCAGCAGCGGACAGACCGGGGAGCTGTTTTTT. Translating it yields CASSGQTGELFF.